This T cell receptor beta chain was recorded in a study of blood T cell repertoires in COVID-19. Germline V gives CDR1 LGHNA, CDR2 YNFKEQ. The V segment lost 3 bases and the J segment 2 bases; nucleotides outside the gene matches: 8. The CDR3 is 16 residues long. This clone was recorded only once. Some clones are missing from TCRdb's copy, which holds only in-frame ones; the method was immunoSEQ multiplex PCR. The table shows 70,000 to 95,000 clones, with approximately 90% occurring only once. This clonotype was sampled from a woman over 75 with active COVID-19. Sequenced input: peripheral blood. The rearrangement links TRBV4-2 to TRBJ2-7, with 9 bases identical to TRBD2. Written as DNA, the CDR3 is TGTGCCAGCAGCCATTATAGCGGGAGATCAGCCTACGAGCAGTACTTC. Translation gives CASSHYSGRSAYEQYF.